This entry lists 15 T cell receptor beta chains sequenced from one sample in a study of T cell responses to AZD1222 COVID-19 vaccine. This table comes from immunoSEQ multiplex PCR, and its TCRdb copy is limited to in-frame clones, with some not included. The data contain fewer than 200,000 clones, around 90% of them singletons. The sequences come from peripheral blood, collected 28 days after the second AZD1222 dose. Receptor source: an adult who received the AZD1222 COVID-19 vaccine.

This clone occurred a few times. The chain is built from TRBV11-2 and TRBJ1-3; 9 bases match TRBD1. The ends lost 6 bases at V and 11 bases at J; junction bases unmatched: 11. This CDR3 is 14 amino acids long. Germline loops: CDR1 SGHAT, CDR2 FQNNGV. CDR3 amino acids: CASSSPGQGASIYF. The CDR3 coding sequence is TGTGCCAGCAGTTCCCCGGGACAGGGTGCCTCCATATATTTT.

V is TRBV7-8 and J is TRBJ1-3; no firm D call. The CDR3 consists of 16 residues. Germline V gives CDR1 SGHVS, CDR2 FQNEAQ. Trimming cost V 0 bases and J 0 bases, with 9 bases left between them. The CDR3 nucleotides read TGTGCCAGCAGCTTAGCGGTTGGCTTCTCTGGAAACACCATATATTTT. Translating gives CASSLAVGFSGNTIYF.

V gene TRBV19 combines with J gene TRBJ2-2; 11 bases are a match to TRBD1. CDR1 and CDR2 (germline): LNHDA, SQIVND (reference sequence). V was pared by 2 bases and J by 4 bases, with 9 bases of the junction left unmatched. The CDR3 has 18 residues. The CDR3 DNA reads as TGTGCCAGTAGTATAACGGGACAGGGGGAGAGAAGCACCGGGGAGCTGTTTTTT. This gives the protein CASSITGQGERSTGELFF.

The chain links TRBV3-1 (or the pseudogene TRBV3-2) to TRBJ2-2; weak D call: TRBD2 (5 bases). Germline-derived CDR1 and CDR2 are LGHDT and YNNKEL (reference sequence). V was cut by 5 bases and J by 7 bases, with 17 bases left in between. This CDR3 has 15 residues. CDR3 amino acids: CASSSAGPGSGELFF. The CDR3, as DNA: TGTGCCAGCAGCTCCGCGGGTCCCGGAAGCGGGGAGCTGTTTTTT.

The rearrangement uses TRBV10-3 and TRBJ1-6; D is possibly TRBD1 (6 bases). V shed 6 bases and J shed 7 bases, with 16 bases lying between them. The CDR3 extends over 15 amino acids. Germline CDR1 ENHRY, CDR2 SYGVKD. Here the CDR3 reads CAISPRGVRNSPLHF. DNA of the CDR3: TGTGCCATCAGCCCAAGGGGGGTACGGAATTCACCCCTCCACTTT.

Written as DNA, the CDR3 is TGTGCCAGCAGCTTAGCCCAACTACAGGGGATCAGAAACTATGGCTACACCTTC. This gives the protein CASSLAQLQGIRNYGYTF. The V gene is TRBV7-2, the J gene TRBJ1-2; 7 bases fit TRBD1. Germline V gene sequence: CDR1 SGHTA, CDR2 FQGNSA. The CDR3 loop spans 18 amino acids. The V and J ends lost 0 bases and 2 bases, in that order; junction bases with no gene match: 12.

This chain links TRBV5-1 with TRBJ1-4; unclear D gene. CDR1 and CDR2 from the germline V gene are SGHRS and YFSETQ. The CDR3 runs to 14 residues. The V and J ends lost 5 bases and 0 bases respectively, with 8 bases between them. The CDR3 DNA reads TGCGCCAGCAGTACGGCTGCAACTAATGAAAAACTGTTTTTT. Protein: CASSTAATNEKLFF.

The CDR3 nucleotides read TGTGCCAGCAGTGACGGGACTAGCGGGGGGGCAGATACGCAGTATTTT. Protein: CASSDGTSGGADTQYF. J is TRBJ2-3 and V is TRBV6-4; 16 positions match TRBD2. Germline values: CDR1 MRHNA, CDR2 SNTAGT. V lost 2 bases, J lost 4 bases, and 0 bases stayed unmatched. CDR3 size: 16 residues.

CDR3 sequence reads: CASSEGARGNTIYF. CDR3 nucleotide sequence: TGTGCCAGTAGTGAGGGGGCGCGTGGAAACACCATATATTTT. The V and J genes are TRBV19 and TRBJ1-3; TRBD1 aligns across 7 bases. Trimming at V came to 5 bases and at J to 3 bases, leaving 4 bases not matched to a gene. The CDR3 runs 14 residues. Germline CDR1 reads LNHDA; CDR2 reads SQIVND (reference sequence). Variable domain in full (rest from reference TRBV19 and TRBJ1-3): DGGITQSPKYLFRKEGQNVTLSCEQNLNHDAMYWYRQDPGQGLRLIYYSQIVNDFQKGDIAEGYSVSREKKESFPLTVTSAQKNPTAFYLCASSEGARGNTIYFGEGSWLTVV.

V usage is TRBV10-1 and J usage is TRBJ1-1; 9 bases are a match to TRBD1. Trimming at V came to 4 bases and at J to 3 bases, leaving 6 bases not matched to a gene. This CDR3 is 15 amino acids long. In germline, CDR1 is WNHNN, CDR2 SYGVQD (reference sequence). CDR3: CASSVEGTGYTEAFF. CDR3 sequence (DNA): TGCGCCAGCAGTGTCGAGGGGACAGGGTACACTGAAGCTTTCTTT.

This sequence joins TRBV7-6 and TRBJ1-2, with TRBD1 matching over 11 bases. Germline assignment: CDR1 SGHVS and CDR2 FNYEAQ. The CDR3 is 15 amino acids. The trim removed 5 bases at V and 4 bases at J, leaving 6 bases unmatched. The CDR3 loop is CASSPGTGGFYGYTF. As DNA, the CDR3 is TGTGCCAGCAGCCCCGGGACAGGGGGATTCTATGGCTACACCTTC. Full variable domain (outside the CDR3, taken from reference TRBV7-6 and TRBJ1-2): GAGVSQSPRYKVTKRGQDVALRCDPISGHVSLYWYRQALGQGPEFLTYFNYEAQQDKSGLPNDRFSAERPEGSISTLTIQRTEQRDSAMYRCASSPGTGGFYGYTFGSGTRLTVV.

The chain joins TRBV3-1 (or the pseudogene TRBV3-2) to TRBJ2-3; D is uncertain. The CDR3 is 14 residues long. CDR1 and CDR2 (germline): LGHDT, YNNKEL (reference sequence). V lost 1 base, J lost 2 bases, and 7 bases lay in between. CDR3 protein: CASSQGTFTDTQYF. CDR3 nucleotide sequence: TGTGCCAGCAGCCAAGGAACGTTCACAGATACGCAGTATTTT.

V gene TRBV11-3 combines with J gene TRBJ2-2; D uncertain. V lost 5 bases and J 7 bases, leaving 11 bases between the germline ends. The CDR3 runs 13 residues. CDR1 and CDR2 from the germline V gene are SGHNT and YENEEA. CDR3 region: CASSESLYGELFF. The CDR3 bases are TGTGCCAGCAGCGAGTCTCTCTACGGGGAGCTGTTTTTT.

J is TRBJ2-1 and V is TRBV10-3, with a weak D call TRBD1 (5 bases). Germline lookup yields CDR1 ENHRY and CDR2 SYGVKD. The CDR3 runs 14 residues. Trimming left V 5 bases short and J 0 bases short, with 8 bases between. The CDR3 bases are TGTGCCATCAGTTCAGGGCCCTCCTACAATGAGCAGTTCTTC. Amino acid sequence: CAISSGPSYNEQFF.

The J gene is TRBJ1-1, the V gene TRBV29-1; TRBD1 matches 7 bases. CDR1 and CDR2 from the germline V gene are SQVTM and ANQGSEA. The V and J ends lost 7 bases and 3 bases, in that order; junction bases with no gene match: 11. The CDR3 extends over 14 amino acids. The CDR3 here is CSASVTGSDTEAFF. The CDR3, as DNA: TGCAGCGCCTCCGTGACAGGGTCGGACACTGAAGCTTTCTTT.